This record looks at one T cell receptor (beta chain) sequence and its context. No antigen is known for it. One base away there is no much larger clone; base qualities are not given. Including the terminal cysteine and phenylalanine, the CDR3 comprises 17 residues. Just the 51-base CDR3 DNA is kept, in frame starting at base 1. At the junction V is shortened by 4 bases and J by 5 bases; bases outside the gene matches: 11. As encoded in the germline V gene, CDR1 is MNHNS while CDR2 is SASEGT. DNA was extracted from blood mononuclear cells, and the same DNA was used for both TCR and STAT3 sequencing. TCRbeta libraries were sequenced on an Illumina MiSeq, averaging around 41,000 productive templates per sample. Multiplex PCR amplification was used to generate TCRbeta CDR3 libraries with the immunoSEQ assay. Under the source paper's analysis protocol: Repertoire diversity was calculated as previously defined, and values close to 0 indicated extremely monoclonal samples. The immuneACCESS repertoire file appears here via TCRdb, limited to in-frame rearrangements. These files lack a portion of the clones; in checked studies, under half of the deficit traces to unresolved V genes, and the cause of the others is not known. V and J calls and clone size follow that table, whereas D and trimming were derived from the DNA. For this sample the table gives about 12,000 clones, of which 60% to 85% were detected only once. 47% of the sample is held by the ten biggest clonotypes.

The data derive from a study of STAT3 mutations in large granular lymphocyte leukemia (dated by TCRdb to the late 2010s). Concerning the study at large: About half of the T-LGLL patients who underwent longitudinal sequencing carried canonical activating STAT3 mutations. Over half of the T-LGLL patients were given one or more immunosuppressive therapy regimens, and less than 45% of those treated had a hematologic response. To reconstruct clonal hierarchy and dynamics, serial deep sequencing of TCRbeta CDR3 and STAT3 was performed in patients with T-cell large granular lymphocyte leukemia. From an initial cohort of roughly 220 LGL patients, under 20 representative T-LGLL cases were picked for longitudinal TCRbeta and STAT3 sequencing. As controls, the study also included longitudinal sequencing of two patients with natural killer LGL leukemia. On average, sequencing was done at 3.5 to 4 time points per patient, with the number of samplings ranging from 2 to 8.

General study outcomes and caveats: Several patients had a dominant TCR clone burden greater than the STAT3 mutant burden, which suggests that the STAT3 mutation arose secondarily within a clone that had already expanded. Persisting codominant clonotypes in some patients meant a small but highly pathogenic clone may have been missed. At least one immunodominant TCRbeta clonotype was present in every T-LGLL patient, and multiple immunodominant subclonotypes appeared in about half of the T-LGLL patients. TCR clonotype switching after therapy was seen in about 35% of the 18 patients, with all newly emerging clones being STAT3 wild type. Because no samples were available when a clone first appeared, clonal expansion was inferred from samplings taken at other points. Linking therapy response to changes in TCR clonal burden was complicated by variable intervals between samplings and by differing treatment regimens.

This clonotype originated in a man aged 55 to 70 with T-cell large granular lymphocyte leukemia. Some clones in this sample may be carry-over from other donors' samples. The age is the age at diagnosis. This chain is built from TRBV6-1 and TRBJ2-5; 12 of the junction bases match TRBD2. Source material: peripheral blood mononuclear cells. At the DNA level, the sequence is TGTGCCAGCAGTGTGGGGCCTAGCGGGAGGGCCGCGGAGACCCAGTACTTC. The translation is CASSVGPSGRAAETQYF.